This T cell receptor (beta chain) came from a study of immune evolution from preneoplasia to lung adenocarcinoma. TCRdb's copy holds only in-frame clones and misses some; the assay was immunoSEQ multiplex PCR. The sample consists of tens of thousands of clones, just under 75% of them appearing once. CDR3 size: 11 residues. CDR1 MNHEY and CDR2 SVGAGI come from the germline V gene. V lost 6 bases and J 4 bases, leaving 7 bases between the germline ends. This clonotype was sampled from a person aged 55 to 75 with invasive lung adenocarcinoma. Some clones in this sample may be carry-over from other donors' samples. The chain links TRBV6-5 to TRBJ2-7; D call uncertain. The sequencing sample was made of FFPE invasive lung adenocarcinoma tissue. CDR3 in DNA: TGTGCCAGCAGCGGCCCTTACGAGCAGTACTTC. Its translation: CASSGPYEQYF.